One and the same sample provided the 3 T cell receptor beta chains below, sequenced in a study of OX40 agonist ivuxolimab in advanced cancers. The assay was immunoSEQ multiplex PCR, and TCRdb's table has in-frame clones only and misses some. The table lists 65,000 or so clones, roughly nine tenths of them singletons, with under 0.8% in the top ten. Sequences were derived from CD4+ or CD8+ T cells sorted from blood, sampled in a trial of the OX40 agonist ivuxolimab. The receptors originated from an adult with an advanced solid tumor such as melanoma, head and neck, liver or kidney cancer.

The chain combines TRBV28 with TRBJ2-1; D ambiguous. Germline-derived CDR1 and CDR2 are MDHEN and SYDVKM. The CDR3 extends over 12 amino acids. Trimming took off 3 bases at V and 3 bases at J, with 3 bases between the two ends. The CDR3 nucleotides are TGTGCCAGCAGTTTGGGCTACAATGAGCAGTTCTTC. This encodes CASSLGYNEQFF. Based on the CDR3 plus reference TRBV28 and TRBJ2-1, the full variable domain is DVKVTQSSRYLVKRTGEKVFLECVQDMDHENMFWYRQDPGLGLRLIYFSYDVKMKEKGDIPEGYSVSREKKERFSLILESASTNQTSMYLCASSLGYNEQFFGPGTRLTVL.

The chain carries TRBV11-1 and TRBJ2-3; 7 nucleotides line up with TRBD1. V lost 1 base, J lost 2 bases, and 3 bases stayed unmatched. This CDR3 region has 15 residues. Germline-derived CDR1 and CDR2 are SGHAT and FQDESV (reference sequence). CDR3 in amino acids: CASSLEGQSTDTQYF. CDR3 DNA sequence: TGTGCCAGCAGCTTAGAGGGACAGTCCACAGATACGCAGTATTTT.

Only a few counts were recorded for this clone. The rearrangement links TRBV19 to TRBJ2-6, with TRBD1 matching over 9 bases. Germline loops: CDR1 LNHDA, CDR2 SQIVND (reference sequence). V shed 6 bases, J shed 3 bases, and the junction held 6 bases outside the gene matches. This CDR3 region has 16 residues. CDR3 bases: TGTGCCAGTAGGACGACAGGGGGTAGTGGGGCCAACGTCCTGACTTTC. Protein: CASRTTGGSGANVLTF. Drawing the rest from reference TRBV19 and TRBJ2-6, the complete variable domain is DGGITQSPKYLFRKEGQNVTLSCEQNLNHDAMYWYRQDPGQGLRLIYYSQIVNDFQKGDIAEGYSVSREKKESFPLTVTSAQKNPTAFYLCASRTTGGSGANVLTFGAGSRLTVL.